This T cell receptor beta chain was recovered during a study of blood T cell repertoires in COVID-19 (dated by TCRdb to 2019 to 2021). Regarding the complete study: Samples covering the acute and convalescent phases of COVID-19 were provided by collaborators in the United States, Italy and Spain. HLA class I and class II types, where available, came from metadata supplied by the sample provider rather than from assay-based typing. Samples were obtained from the ongoing ImmuneRACE study (first 160 participants) and from over a thousand subjects provided by 6 global collaborators. A freely available public database, intended as a resource for researchers studying the immune response to SARS-CoV-2, is where the repertoires were released. Deeply sampled blood TCRbeta repertoires from subjects exposed to, actively infected with, or recovered from COVID-19 were included in the dataset. Sample metadata almost always included a de-identified subject ID, COVID-19 status, age in years and sex. The material from the prospective study consisted of cDNA or gDNA derived from T cells, B-cell-depleted T cells, or PBMCs. Summary of the overall study and its limitations: The quantity of clinical and demographic metadata differed by source and by participant and was supplied without curation.

Concerning this clone: This receptor's antigen is unknown. No base quality values were provided; no much bigger clone lies one nucleotide off.

Whole blood was collected in K2EDTA tubes by collaborating institutions according to the institutions' own protocols. For TCRbeta analysis, collaborator samples were shipped as frozen whole blood, as isolated PBMCs, or as DNA extracted from either sample type. TCRbeta CDR3 regions were amplified from genomic DNA using the immunoSEQ Assay, a bias-controlled multiplex PCR. The study's processing was this. Within the assay, amplification of reference gene primers was used to estimate how many nucleated cells each sample contained. To quantify the absolute abundance of each unique TCRbeta CDR3 rearrangement, sequence reads were collapsed and filtered. Productive Simpson clonality was computed per sample as the square root of Simpson's diversity index over productive rearrangements. Entries here come from immuneACCESS through TCRdb and include only in-frame sequences with V and J called. Some clones fail to appear in such tables; in the studies checked, an unresolved V gene covers under half of the shortfall, and the cause of the remainder is unknown. That table is the source of V, J and clone size, and D and trimming were worked out from the DNA. This sample is represented by 150,000 to 200,000 clones; roughly 89% of them were singletons. Around 4.6% of the sample rests with the top ten.

Sequenced sample: peripheral blood. This receptor was obtained from a human donor in a cohort sampled during active COVID-19.

The CDR3 reads CAWSGTTLANEQFF. The bases are TGTGCCTGGAGTGGGACTACCTTGGCCAATGAGCAGTTCTTC. The rearranged chain carries TRBV30 and TRBJ2-1; the best D guess is TRBD2, with 6 bases matching. V sheds 1 base and J sheds 6 bases, leaving 13 bases between their ends. The CDR3, cysteine through phenylalanine, is 14 amino acids long. Only the CDR3 DNA stays, 42 bases, in frame from base 1. CDR1 GTSNPN and CDR2 SVGIG were looked up in the germline V gene (reference sequence).